This T cell receptor (beta chain) was found in a study of blood T cell repertoires in COVID-19. The overall study: Donors in the United States, Italy and Spain gave samples during acute or convalescent COVID-19. Sample material is recorded as cDNA or gDNA derived from T cells, B-cell-depleted T cells, or PBMCs.

Source study methods: Estimated nucleated cell counts came from reference gene primer amplification. Sequencing used immunoSEQ multiplex PCR; TCRdb keeps in-frame clones, though not all of them. That table furnishes V, J and clone size, whereas the DNA furnished D and trimming. The sample lists 250,000 to 350,000 clones; around nine tenths were seen once. This clone was detected once. In Seattle, patients joined the study during active infection and were tracked longitudinally. V lost 3 bases, J lost 0 bases, and 9 bases lay in between. The CDR3 length is 15 residues. CDR1 and CDR2 from the germline V gene are MNHEY and SVGAGI.

V and J are TRBV6-5 and TRBJ2-1, with D perhaps TRBD2 (6 bases). The sequence was obtained from a woman younger than 45 with COVID-19, enrolled during active disease. Sequenced sample: peripheral blood. CDR3 DNA sequence: TGTGCCAGCAGTTATCTGGAGGGCTCCTACAATGAGCAGTTCTTC. Translating it yields CASSYLEGSYNEQFF.